These T cell receptor beta chains were read from a single sample in a study of T cells after yellow fever vaccination. TCRdb reprocessed the 5' RACE reads with MiXCR, giving one entry per CDR3 protein. The repertoire has a few hundred thousand distinct CDR3 sequences, about 19% of them found once; the top ten carry about 18%. This sample comprised PBMCs, obtained before the yellow fever booster vaccination. The origin of the receptors is a man between 18 and 29 years old who received the YFV17D yellow fever vaccine. Both conserved end residues are part of each CDR3. A D gene is named only where the DNA matches it firmly. Clone size, where shown, is once, few, many, or a class for clones that have expanded.

TRBD2	.	TRBV4-3	TRBJ2-2	CASTLMALAGGTGELFF	TGCGCCAGCACCCTGATGGCACTAGCGGGGGGTACCGGGGAGCTGTTTTTT
TRBD2	.	TRBV3-1	TRBJ2-1	CASSQASGSNEQFF	TGTGCCAGCAGCCAAGCTAGCGGGTCTAATGAGCAGTTCTTC
.	.	TRBV7-2	TRBJ1-1	CASRSRARNTEAFF	TGTGCCAGCAGGTCCCGGGCCAGGAACACTGAAGCTTTCTTT
.	many	TRBV5-1	TRBJ2-5	CASSLGNQETQYF	TGCGCCAGCAGCTTAGGAAACCAAGAGACCCAGTACTTC
.	.	TRBV6-2/TRBV6-3	TRBJ1-6	CASSSTHTSSYNSPLHF	TGTGCCAGCAGTTCTACCCACACGAGCTCCTATAATTCACCCCTCCACTTT
TRBD2	few	TRBV15	TRBJ2-1	CATSRDLTGGFYEQFF	TGTGCCACCAGCAGAGATCTCACGGGGGGGTTTTATGAGCAGTTCTTC
.	.	TRBV7-2	TRBJ1-5	CASSPRAGLEPQHF	TGTGCCAGCAGCCCACGGGCGGGTTTAGAGCCCCAGCATTTT
TRBD1	few	TRBV9	TRBJ1-2	CASSVGQGANYGYTF	TGTGCCAGCAGCGTAGGACAGGGGGCGAACTATGGCTACACCTTC
TRBD1	few	TRBV5-1	TRBJ1-4	CASSSPDRDEKLFF	TGCGCCAGCAGCAGCCCGGACAGGGATGAAAAACTGTTTTTT
.	.	TRBV2	TRBJ2-4	CASRAWGKNIQYF	TGTGCCAGCAGAGCATGGGGCAAAAACATTCAGTACTTC
.	few	TRBV4-3	TRBJ1-1	CASSQEQHILMNTEAFF	TGCGCCAGCAGCCAAGAGCAGCACATCCTCATGAACACTGAAGCTTTCTTT
.	.	TRBV7-2	TRBJ2-2	CASSWPPRGTGELFF	TGTGCCAGCAGCTGGCCCCCCCGGGGTACCGGGGAGCTGTTTTTT
.	.	TRBV2	TRBJ1-6	CASSERRGINSPLHF	TGTGCCAGCAGTGAACGGAGGGGGATTAATTCACCCCTCCACTTT
.	.	TRBV10-3	TRBJ1-5	CAISEPGQPQHF	TGTGCCATCAGTGAGCCCGGACAGCCCCAGCATTTT
TRBD1	.	TRBV5-5	TRBJ1-4	CASSLGSTGGEKLFF	TGTGCCAGCAGCTTGGGGTCAACAGGGGGCGAAAAACTGTTTTTT
.	.	TRBV4-1	TRBJ1-2	CASSRPDRNYGYTF	TGCGCCAGCAGCCGACCAGACAGGAACTATGGCTACACCTTC
.	few	TRBV7-2	TRBJ2-5	CASSPGGGGETQYF	TGTGCCAGCAGCCCAGGGGGCGGGGGGGAGACCCAGTACTTC
.	few	TRBV12-3/TRBV12-4	TRBJ2-5	CASSLGGARRETQYF	TGTGCCAGCAGTTTGGGTGGGGCTAGGCGGGAGACCCAGTACTTC
.	.	TRBV30	TRBJ2-3	CAGSKDYPDTQYF	TGTGCCGGGAGTAAGGACTACCCAGATACGCAGTATTTT
.	.	TRBV5-5	TRBJ1-1	CASSWGDGGPEAFF	TGTGCCAGCAGCTGGGGGGACGGAGGGCCTGAAGCTTTCTTT
.	few	TRBV12-3/TRBV12-4	TRBJ1-2	CASSQDFFASYGYTF	TGTGCCAGCAGTCAGGACTTCTTCGCCTCCTATGGCTACACCTTC
.	few	TRBV11-3	TRBJ2-5	CASRLVGPLVVTQYF	TGTGCCAGCAGACTAGTTGGACCCCTAGTTGTGACCCAGTACTTC
.	.	TRBV25-1	TRBJ2-1	CASSEYVVNEQFF	TGTGCCAGCAGTGAATATGTCGTCAATGAGCAGTTCTTC
.	many	TRBV29-1	TRBJ1-2	CSVVSSRGTF	TGCAGCGTTGTCTCGTCCCGTGGCACCTTC
.	.	TRBV20-1	TRBJ1-2	CSAGGGATNYGYTF	TGCAGTGCTGGAGGTGGGGCCACTAACTATGGCTACACCTTC
TRBD2	few	TRBV30	TRBJ2-1	CACSGTSGGLMNEQFF	TGTGCCTGCTCTGGGACTAGCGGGGGTTTAATGAATGAGCAGTTCTTC
TRBD1	.	TRBV20-1	TRBJ2-3	CSARSTGGIQDTQYF	TGCAGTGCTAGATCGACAGGGGGCATCCAGGATACGCAGTATTTT
TRBD2	few	TRBV7-2	TRBJ2-1	CASKPGRLAGYNEQFF	TGTGCCAGCAAACCCGGAAGACTAGCGGGGTACAATGAGCAGTTCTTC
.	few	TRBV28	TRBJ1-3	CASTTSDSGNTIYF	TGTGCCAGCACAACGTCTGACTCTGGAAACACCATATATTTT
.	few	TRBV20-1	TRBJ2-5	CSARAREGTGETQYF	TGCAGTGCTAGAGCGCGAGAGGGCACGGGGGAGACCCAGTACTTC
.	.	TRBV5-1	TRBJ1-1	CASSLVGSGTEAFF	TGCGCCAGCAGCTTGGTAGGGTCCGGCACTGAAGCTTTCTTT
TRBD1	few	TRBV29-1	TRBJ2-7	CSVARTGAEEQYF	TGCAGCGTTGCCCGGACAGGGGCGGAGGAGCAGTACTTC
TRBD1	few	TRBV4-1	TRBJ1-6	CASSQEGDSRSPLHF	TGCGCCAGCAGCCAAGAGGGGGACAGTCGCTCACCCCTCCACTTT
TRBD1	.	TRBV14	TRBJ2-7	CASSSRDRGNEQYF	TGTGCCAGCAGCTCCCGGGACAGGGGGAACGAGCAGTACTTC
.	many	TRBV4-3	TRBJ2-1	CASSPTPGYNEQFF	TGCGCCAGCAGCCCTACGCCGGGATACAATGAGCAGTTCTTC
TRBD1	.	TRBV4-3	TRBJ1-2	CASSLSRQGAYGYTF	TGCGCCAGCAGCCTCTCCAGACAGGGGGCCTATGGCTACACCTTC
TRBD1	few	TRBV20-1	TRBJ2-1	CSATILPGTGPYNEQFF	TGCAGTGCTACCATACTTCCAGGGACAGGCCCCTACAATGAGCAGTTCTTC
TRBD2	.	TRBV27	TRBJ2-3	CASSLRSSGDTQYF	TGTGCCAGCAGTTTAAGGTCTAGCGGGGATACGCAGTATTTT
TRBD2	.	TRBV5-1	TRBJ2-1	CASSLALAVHEQFF	TGCGCCAGCAGCTTGGCGCTAGCGGTGCATGAGCAGTTCTTC
.	.	TRBV7-8	TRBJ2-1	CASTDPGNEQFF	TGTGCCAGCACCGACCCTGGCAATGAGCAGTTCTTC
TRBD2	.	TRBV7-6	TRBJ2-3	CASSPWTSGSTDTQYF	TGTGCCAGCAGCCCGTGGACTAGCGGTAGCACAGATACGCAGTATTTT
.	.	TRBV30	TRBJ2-6	CAWTTGGSGANVLTF	TGTGCCTGGACCACTGGGGGCTCTGGGGCCAACGTCCTGACTTTC
TRBD2	few	TRBV29-1	TRBJ2-1	CSVQGKRGGLNEQFF	TGCAGCGTCCAAGGGAAGCGGGGGGGCCTCAATGAGCAGTTCTTC
TRBD2	few	TRBV4-3	TRBJ2-1	CASSSPLAGGVNEQFF	TGCGCCAGCAGCTCACCACTAGCGGGGGGAGTCAATGAGCAGTTCTTC